Presented here are 10 T cell receptor beta chains from one specimen sequenced in a study of identical twins. MiXCR, run by TCRdb on the 5' RACE reads, gives a single entry per CDR3 protein. The repertoire holds around 370,000 distinct CDR3 sequences, 7% to 9.5% seen once, with under 10% in the top ten. Sequences were obtained from naive T cells sorted from blood. The source of these receptors is a woman in her 50s in good health.

V and J are TRBV12-3 or TRBV12-4 and TRBJ2-1, with 13 bases matching TRBD2. The CDR3 runs 17 residues. V was pared by 5 bases and J by 9 bases, with 13 bases of the junction left unmatched. This CDR3 is CASSPYYGLAGVSEQFF. In DNA, the CDR3 is TGTGCCAGCAGTCCTTACTATGGACTAGCGGGAGTTAGTGAGCAGTTCTTC.

The CDR3 DNA reads as TGTGCCACCAGTGATTCAGGGGGGATTCAGCCCCAGCATTTT. Protein product: CATSDSGGIQPQHF. The rearrangement uses TRBV24-1 and TRBJ1-5, with TRBD1 identical over 7 bases. V was pared by 2 bases and J by 6 bases, with 3 bases of the junction left unmatched. Germline V gives CDR1 KGHDR, CDR2 SFDVKD. The CDR3 covers 14 residues.

This clonotype was seen many times. The rearrangement joins TRBV12-3 or TRBV12-4 to TRBJ1-1; D not resolved. The CDR3 length is 11 residues. V shed 3 bases and J shed 7 bases, with 6 bases lying between them. CDR3 sequence: CASSLRFEAFF. The CDR3 DNA reads as TGTGCCAGCAGTTTGCGATTTGAAGCTTTCTTT.

This clonotype showed up many times. The genes are TRBV5-6 and TRBJ1-1; D might be TRBD1 (5 bases). The V gene lost 3 bases and the J gene lost 0 bases, with 18 bases spanning the gap. The CDR3 is made up of 17 amino acids. CDR1 SGHDT and CDR2 YYEEEE come from the germline V gene. The CDR3 is CASSSTRRAGLNTEAFF. CDR3 DNA: TGTGCCAGCAGCTCCACAAGACGGGCAGGGCTGAACACTGAAGCTTTCTTT.

The sample holds a few counts of this clonotype. The chain is built from TRBV6-2 or TRBV6-3 and TRBJ2-7; TRBD2 matches 8 bases. CDR3 length equals 15 residues. V trimming: 6 bases; J trimming: 2 bases; junction bases outside the gene matches: 9. The germline V gene encodes CDR1 MNHEY and CDR2 SVGEGT. The CDR3 is CASSVLPGGAYEQYF. The CDR3 region has the DNA TGTGCCAGCAGCGTCCTCCCGGGAGGGGCCTACGAGCAGTACTTC.

This clonotype appeared a few times. The chain has TRBV12-3 or TRBV12-4 and TRBJ2-5; D is undetermined. Trimming cost V 6 bases and J 3 bases, with 20 bases left between them. There are 16 residues in the CDR3. The CDR3 DNA is TGTGCCAGCAGCATCCAACAAAATATACTTAAAGAGACCCAGTACTTC. Translated, it gives CASSIQQNILKETQYF.

The J gene is TRBJ2-7, the V gene TRBV7-6; D might be TRBD2 (7 bases). The germline V gene encodes CDR1 SGHVS and CDR2 FNYEAQ. V gave up 5 bases and J gave up 3 bases, with 14 bases separating them. The CDR3 has 14 amino acids. The CDR3 region is CASSVGGADYEQYF. CDR3 coding DNA: TGTGCCAGCAGCGTGGGGGGGGCGGACTACGAGCAGTACTTC.

This chain joins TRBV4-1 and TRBJ2-5, with a weak D call TRBD1 (5 bases). The CDR3 has 13 amino acids. V was shortened by 4 bases and J by 5 bases, with 11 bases between the two germline ends. Looked up from germline, CDR1 is MGHRA and CDR2 is YSYEKL. The CDR3 DNA reads TGCGCCAGCAGCCTAATAAGGGGTGAGACCCAGTACTTC. This sequence encodes CASSLIRGETQYF.

This clonotype was counted a few times. This rearrangement joins TRBV4-2 to TRBJ2-7; D possibly corresponds to TRBD2 (6 bases). Trimming pared 6 bases from V and 0 bases from J, leaving 12 bases between. This CDR3 has 14 residues. The germline gives CDR1 LGHNA, CDR2 YNFKEQ. The CDR3 protein is CASRGGGNSYEQYF. DNA for the CDR3: TGTGCCAGCAGGGGTGGCGGGAACTCCTACGAGCAGTACTTC.

This chain connects TRBV19 to TRBJ2-2; D is unclear. Between the trimmed V and J ends, which lost 1 base and 4 bases, there was a span of 7 bases. This CDR3 is 14 amino acids long. Per germline, CDR1 LNHDA and CDR2 SQIVND (reference sequence). CDR3 loop: CASSIASGTGELFF. The CDR3 DNA reads as TGTGCCAGTAGTATAGCCTCGGGCACCGGGGAGCTGTTTTTT.